The 18 T cell receptor beta chains below all came from one sample that was sequenced in a study of graft-versus-host responses after intestinal transplantation. Sequenced by immunoSEQ multiplex PCR; TCRdb stores in-frame clones only, minus some. This repertoire shows 15,000 to 18,000 clones, 74% found once; its top ten account for about 3%. Lymphocytes (intraepithelial and lamina propria) were released by processing the graft tissue. The specimen was ileum tissue, collected 14 days after transplant. These receptors were collected from a human patient who received an intestinal transplant, so some T cells may come from the graft donor.

This clone was detected a few times. The V gene is TRBV11-3, the J gene TRBJ1-2; D call uncertain. The germline V gene encodes CDR1 SGHNT and CDR2 YENEEA. The CDR3 has 13 amino acids. Trimming removed 1 base at V and 5 bases at J, with 8 bases between. CDR3 DNA: TGTGCCAGCAGCTTAGGGTACAGATATGGCTACACCTTC. Amino acid sequence: CASSLGYRYGYTF.

V is TRBV10-3 and J is TRBJ1-2; D is perhaps TRBD1 (5 bases). Trimming took off 0 bases at V and 5 bases at J, with 7 bases between the two ends. This CDR3 region has 13 residues. CDR1 and CDR2 from the germline V gene are ENHRY and SYGVKD. The CDR3 DNA sequence: TGTGCCATCAGTGAGTCGAAGGGGTATGGCTACACCTTC. The encoded protein is CAISESKGYGYTF.

The V and J genes are TRBV5-6 and TRBJ2-2; D gene uncertain. Germline V lookup: CDR1 SGHDT, CDR2 YYEEEE. The CDR3 is 14 amino acids. The ends were cut back, 0 bases at V and 0 bases at J, with 3 bases in the middle. The CDR3 region is CASSLASNTGELFF. CDR3 coding DNA: TGTGCCAGCAGCTTGGCCTCGAACACCGGGGAGCTGTTTTTT.

This rearrangement joins TRBV7-8 to TRBJ1-1; no clear D gene. With 4 bases removed from V and 1 base from J, the gap between germline ends came to 10 bases. The V gene's germline CDR1 is SGHVS and CDR2 FQNEAQ. The CDR3 extends over 14 amino acids. As DNA, the CDR3 is TGTGCCAGCAGCTCGAGGGAAGGGAACACTGAAGCTTTCTTT. Its translation: CASSSREGNTEAFF.

The chain joins TRBV21-1 to TRBJ1-1; the table assigns TRBD1, which was not confirmed against the DNA. TRBV21-1 is a recognized pseudogene. The CDR3 sequence is 18 residues long. CDR3 nucleotides: TGTGCCAGCAGCAAAGCTAGGGGCAGGGGGCGATGGAACACTGAAGCTTTCTTT. It specifies CASSKARGRGRWNTEAFF.

This chain links TRBV9 with TRBJ1-6; unclear D gene. The germline gives CDR1 SGDLS, CDR2 YYNGEE. Trimming removed 2 bases at V and 5 bases at J, with 17 bases between. The CDR3 contains 17 residues. The CDR3 spells CASSVYSSPGHNSPLHF. The CDR3, as DNA: TGTGCCAGCAGCGTTTACAGCAGCCCGGGCCATAATTCACCCCTCCACTTT.

The gene calls are TRBV29-1 and TRBJ2-7, with 8 bases identical to TRBD2. V shed 1 base, J shed 1 base, and the junction held 3 bases outside the gene matches. Germline V gene sequence: CDR1 SQVTM, CDR2 ANQGSEA. The CDR3 loop spans 14 amino acids. The DNA of the CDR3 is TGCAGCGTTGAAGGTGCGGGGGGATCCTACGAGCAGTACTTC. The encoded protein is CSVEGAGGSYEQYF.

The chain employs TRBV4-1 and TRBJ2-1, with 13 bases identical to TRBD2. This CDR3 has 17 amino acids. The junction had 10 bases not matched to a gene; V was cut back by 2 bases and J by 9 bases. Germline V lookup: CDR1 MGHRA, CDR2 YSYEKL. As DNA, the CDR3 is TGCGCCAGCAGCCAATGGACCGGGACTAGCGGGGACGGTGAGCAGTTCTTC. Protein: CASSQWTGTSGDGEQFF.

This clone was found a few times. The chain is built from TRBV2 and TRBJ2-1; tentatively, D is TRBD2 (5 bases). The germline gives CDR1 SNHLY, CDR2 FYNNEI. The CDR3 covers 16 residues. Trimming removed 5 bases at V and 0 bases at J, with 14 bases between. The CDR3 DNA reads TGTGCCAGCAGTCCCGGACTGGGGAGCTCCTACAATGAGCAGTTCTTC. Its protein product is CASSPGLGSSYNEQFF.

V gene TRBV27 combines with J gene TRBJ2-7; a weak D match, TRBD1 (6 bases). Germline values: CDR1 MNHEY, CDR2 SMNVEV (reference sequence). Trimming pared 5 bases from V and 3 bases from J, leaving 17 bases between. The CDR3 spans 15 residues. This chain's CDR3 is CASSINRVLDYEQYF. DNA of the CDR3: TGTGCCAGCAGTATAAACAGGGTCCTAGACTACGAGCAGTACTTC.

The chain couples TRBV11-2 to TRBJ2-5; 9 positions agree with TRBD1. The CDR3 has 15 amino acids. V shed 4 bases, J shed 2 bases, and the junction held 5 bases outside the gene matches. CDR1 SGHAT and CDR2 FQNNGV come from the germline V gene. The CDR3 loop reads CASSSTGGWQETQYF. CDR3 DNA: TGTGCCAGCAGCTCAACAGGGGGCTGGCAAGAGACCCAGTACTTC.

The chain has TRBV4-1 and TRBJ2-7; D might be TRBD1 or TRBD2, each matching 5 bases. The CDR3 covers 14 residues. The V end lost 5 bases, the J end lost 7 bases, and 18 bases lay between the germline ends. Germline V lookup: CDR1 MGHRA, CDR2 YSYEKL. CDR3 nucleotides: TGCGCCAGCAGCTTATCAAGGGGAGCCGTGGAGCAGTACTTC. Its protein is CASSLSRGAVEQYF.

J is TRBJ2-1 and V is TRBV9; the match to TRBD2 covers 11 bases. Germline V gene data show CDR1 as SGDLS and CDR2 as YYNGEE. This CDR3 has 16 amino acids. V shed 0 bases, J shed 8 bases, and the junction held 7 bases outside the gene matches. This chain's CDR3 is CASSVGLAGGRDEQFF. The CDR3 nucleotides read TGTGCCAGCAGCGTAGGTTTAGCGGGGGGGCGCGATGAGCAGTTCTTC. The variable domain in full, completed from reference TRBV9 and TRBJ2-1, reads DSGVTQTPKHLITATGQRVTLRCSPRSGDLSVYWYQQSLDQGLQFLIQYYNGEERAKGNILERFSAQQFPDLHSELNLSSLELGDSALYFCASSVGLAGGRDEQFFGPGTRLTVL.

The chain is built from TRBV28 and TRBJ2-2; TRBD1 aligns across 8 bases. The CDR3 is 16 amino acids. Per germline, CDR1 MDHEN and CDR2 SYDVKM. The J segment lost 5 bases and the V segment lost 10 bases, leaving 15 bases of the junction unmatched. The CDR3 sequence: CATDARDRLGTGELFF. DNA for the CDR3: TGTGCCACCGACGCTAGGGACAGGCTGGGTACCGGGGAGCTGTTTTTT.

The chain links TRBV14 to TRBJ2-7, with TRBD1 identical over 7 bases. Germline assignment: CDR1 SGHDN and CDR2 FVKESK. The CDR3 loop spans 15 amino acids. Trimming took 5 bases from V and 0 from J; bases not matched to a gene: 7. The CDR3 reads CASSSQGVSSYEQYF. In DNA, the CDR3 is TGTGCCAGCAGCTCTCAGGGGGTGAGCTCCTACGAGCAGTACTTC.

This clone has a handful of counts. The genes are TRBV6-5 and TRBJ1-1; 10 nucleotides align to TRBD1. The J segment lost 5 bases and the V segment lost 8 bases, leaving 2 bases of the junction unmatched. Germline CDR1 reads MNHEY; CDR2 reads SVGAGI. The CDR3 spans 12 residues. In nucleotides, the CDR3 is TGTGCCAGCCGGACAGGGGGGACTGAAGCTTTCTTT. The encoded protein is CASRTGGTEAFF.

On this clone: Other DNA sequences in the sample encode the same CDR3. V and J are TRBV30 and TRBJ1-1; 8 bases are a match to TRBD1. The germline gives CDR1 GTSNPN, CDR2 SVGIG (reference sequence). CDR3 length: 14 residues. Trimming took 1 base from V and 1 from J; bases not matched to a gene: 2. Here the CDR3 DNA reads TGTGCCTGGAGTGACACAGGGGGGAACACTGAAGCTTTCTTT. It is translated as CAWSDTGGNTEAFF.

This clone was seen a handful of times. The chain couples TRBV9 to TRBJ2-1; D possibly corresponds to TRBD2 (6 bases). Trimming stripped 2 bases from V and 2 bases from J, with 8 bases between. The germline CDR1 and CDR2 sequences are SGDLS and YYNGEE. The CDR3 spans 14 residues. CDR3 sequence reads: CASSVGGAYNEQFF. CDR3 DNA sequence: TGTGCCAGCAGCGTGGGCGGGGCCTACAATGAGCAGTTCTTC.